Sequencing of this T cell receptor beta chain was carried out in a study of blood T cell repertoires in COVID-19. The protocol was immunoSEQ multiplex PCR, while the TCRdb copy is restricted to in-frame clones and leaves out a portion. The sample carries around 380,000 clones, around 87% recorded once. V dropped 8 bases and J dropped 7 bases, with 8 bases sitting between them. The CDR3 loop spans 11 amino acids. Germline CDR1 reads ENHRY; CDR2 reads SYGVKD. The source is a young man who had recovered from COVID-19. Sample: PBMCs or T cells enriched from blood (not recorded which). The chain carries TRBV10-3 and TRBJ2-2, with D possibly matching TRBD1 (5 bases). CDR3 region: CAISRGGELFF. The CDR3 DNA reads TGTGCCATCTCAAGGGGCGGGGAGCTGTTTTTT.